The 15 T cell receptor beta chains below come from one sample, sequenced in a study of T-cell reconstitution after alpha-beta-depleted transplantation in children. Library preparation (for TCRbeta) was performed with unique molecular identifiers. MiXCR, applied by TCRdb to the PCR reads, yields one record per CDR3 protein. The sample has a few hundred thousand distinct CDR3 sequences, roughly 27% seen once; the top ten hold just over 35%. Sequencing was performed on PBMCs, taken before TCRalphabeta/CD19-depleted stem cell transplant. The receptors were sampled from a boy under two years old with Wiskott-Aldrich syndrome, due to receive a stem cell transplant.

This CDR3 is CASSPQTGAVTGELFF. CDR3 nucleotide sequence: TGTGCCAGCTCACCACAAACAGGGGCGGTCACCGGGGAGCTGTTTTTT. V and J are TRBV18 and TRBJ2-2, with 7 bases matching TRBD1. This CDR3 contains 16 residues. Per the germline V gene, CDR1 is KGHSH and CDR2 is LQKENI. V lost 1 base and J lost 4; bases outside the gene matches: 6.

The rearrangement links TRBV9 to TRBJ2-7; TRBD1 matches 9 bases. The CDR3 runs 14 residues. V was clipped by 0 bases and J by 3 bases; unmatched bases: 1. Germline CDR1 reads SGDLS; CDR2 reads YYNGEE. DNA of the CDR3: TGTGCCAGCAGCGTAGCGACAGGGGGCTACGAGCAGTACTTC. It is translated as CASSVATGGYEQYF. Combining the CDR3 with reference TRBV9 and TRBJ2-7 gives the whole variable domain DSGVTQTPKHLITATGQRVTLRCSPRSGDLSVYWYQQSLDQGLQFLIQYYNGEERAKGNILERFSAQQFPDLHSELNLSSLELGDSALYFCASSVATGGYEQYFGPGTRLTVT.

The chain has TRBV5-6 and TRBJ2-7; either TRBD1 or TRBD2 may fit D (5 bases each). V was shortened by 3 bases and J by 7 bases, with 11 bases between the two germline ends. The CDR3 runs to 12 residues. The germline CDR1 and CDR2 sequences are SGHDT and YYEEEE. CDR3 coding DNA: TGTGCCAGCAGCTGGGACCGCACGGAGCAGTACTTC. Translated: CASSWDRTEQYF.

This clonotype has more than one count but fewer than ten. The gene calls are TRBV11-1 and TRBJ2-7; 7 positions agree with TRBD1. V trimming: 1 base; J trimming: 5 bases; junction bases outside the gene matches: 8. The CDR3 consists of 15 residues. Per germline, CDR1 SGHAT and CDR2 FQDESV (reference sequence). Written as DNA, the CDR3 is TGTGCCAGCAGCTTAGGCCAGGGGGAATACGACGAGCAGTACTTC. Translating gives CASSLGQGEYDEQYF.

This clonotype was seen a few times. The genes are TRBV5-1 and TRBJ2-5; 7 nucleotides align to TRBD2. This CDR3 comprises 17 residues. Germline V gene lookup returns CDR1 SGHRS and CDR2 YFSETQ. Trimming removed 1 base from V and 5 bases from J; junction bases left unmatched: 14. CDR3 loop: CASSLRSSWEGRETQYF. The CDR3 DNA sequence: TGCGCCAGCAGCTTGCGGTCGTCGTGGGAGGGCCGGGAGACCCAGTACTTC.

V gene TRBV5-1 combines with J gene TRBJ2-5, with no clear D. Looked up from germline, CDR1 is SGHRS and CDR2 is YFSETQ. With 3 bases removed from V and 5 bases from J, the gap between germline ends came to 14 bases. The CDR3 is made up of 14 amino acids. CDR3: CASSYGGTRETQYF. CDR3 bases: TGCGCCAGCAGCTATGGCGGTACGAGGGAGACCCAGTACTTC.

The V gene is TRBV10-3, the J gene TRBJ2-5, with 7 bases identical to TRBD2. J gave up 4 bases and V 7 bases, and 3 bases lay outside the gene matches. The CDR3 runs 12 residues. Germline V CDR1 and CDR2: ENHRY, SYGVKD. CDR3 amino acids: CAIKTSRETQYF. CDR3 DNA sequence: TGTGCCATCAAGACTAGCAGAGAGACCCAGTACTTC.

J is TRBJ2-5 and V is TRBV5-1; D is perhaps TRBD1 (7 bases). Per the germline V gene, CDR1 is SGHRS and CDR2 is YFSETQ. There are 15 residues in the CDR3. Between the trimmed V and J ends, which lost 1 base and 4 bases, there was a span of 14 bases. CDR3 protein: CASSLNPGGGETQYF. The CDR3 nucleotides read TGCGCCAGCAGCTTGAATCCAGGGGGAGGAGAGACCCAGTACTTC.

This clonotype was seen a few times. The chain uses TRBV15 and TRBJ2-3, with a weak D call TRBD1 (6 bases). The CDR3 spans 15 residues. V lost 4 bases and J 2 bases, leaving 13 bases between the germline ends. Germline V gene sequence: CDR1 LNHNV, CDR2 YYDKDF (reference sequence). CDR3 bases: TGTGCCACCAGCACCCGGACAGCTCCCACAGATACGCAGTATTTT. This sequence encodes CATSTRTAPTDTQYF.

This clonotype was picked up a small number of times. This chain joins TRBV4-1 and TRBJ1-2; D unclear. Germline CDR1 is MGHRA and CDR2 is YSYEKL. This CDR3 spans 16 amino acids. The V end lost 0 bases, the J end lost 4 bases, and 15 bases lay between the germline ends. The CDR3 nucleotides read TGCGCCAGCAGCCAAGAACTTCAAGGGAAATCCTATGGCTACACCTTC. Amino acids: CASSQELQGKSYGYTF.

The chain is built from TRBV5-1 and TRBJ2-1, with D hard to call. The CDR3 sequence is 13 residues long. Germline values: CDR1 SGHRS, CDR2 YFSETQ. The V end lost 2 bases, the J end lost 8 bases, and 11 bases lay between the germline ends. The CDR3 DNA reads as TGCGCCAGCAGCTTTTTAGCCCAAGATGAGCAGTTCTTC. Translation gives CASSFLAQDEQFF.

This chain uses TRBV9 with TRBJ2-7; the D gene is possibly TRBD1 (5 bases). Germline V gene sequence: CDR1 SGDLS, CDR2 YYNGEE. V gave up 0 bases and J gave up 3 bases, with 16 bases separating them. This CDR3 is built from 16 residues. The CDR3 sequence is CASSVALGARIYEQYF. The CDR3, as DNA: TGTGCCAGCAGCGTAGCTTTAGGGGCACGGATCTACGAGCAGTACTTC.

The rearrangement links TRBV5-1 to TRBJ2-3; D is uncertain. V lost 1 base to trimming and J lost 1 base, with 10 bases between them. From germline, CDR1 is SGHRS and CDR2 YFSETQ. The CDR3 consists of 15 residues. CDR3 in amino acids: CASSLSRTGTDTQYF. The CDR3 DNA is TGCGCCAGCAGCTTGAGCCGAACTGGCACAGATACGCAGTATTTT.

This clonotype appeared a few times. The V and J genes are TRBV12-3 or TRBV12-4 and TRBJ2-2; TRBD2 matches 9 bases. The V and J ends lost 7 bases and 4 bases, in that order; junction bases with no gene match: 4. The CDR3 length is 14 residues. In DNA, the CDR3 is TGTGCCAGCAAACTAGCGGGCGGCACCGGGGAGCTGTTTTTT. Protein product: CASKLAGGTGELFF.

V gene TRBV7-7 combines with J gene TRBJ2-3; D not resolved. Looked up from germline, CDR1 is SSHAT and CDR2 is FNYEAQ (reference sequence). Between the trimmed V and J ends, which lost 5 bases and 3 bases, there was a span of 9 bases. CDR3 length equals 13 residues. This chain's CDR3 is CASSARDTDTQYF. DNA for the CDR3: TGTGCCAGCAGCGCCCGAGATACAGATACGCAGTATTTT. The complete variable domain, with remaining parts taken from reference TRBV7-7 and TRBJ2-3, reads GAGVSQSPRYKVTKRGQDVTLRCDPISSHATLYWYQQALGQGPEFLTYFNYEAQPDKSGLPSDRFSAERPEGSISTLTIQRTEQRDSAMYRCASSARDTDTQYFGPGTRLTVL.